The rows below give T cell receptor beta chains drawn from one sample of a study of T cells after yellow fever vaccination. TCRdb re-derived calls from the 5' RACE reads in MiXCR, one entry per CDR3 protein. The table shows 310,000 or so distinct CDR3 sequences, with 3.6% occurring only once. This specimen consisted of PBMCs, obtained on the day of the yellow fever booster vaccination. All receptors derive from a man aged 18 to 30 who received the YFV17D yellow fever vaccine. CDR3s include the opening cysteine and the closing phenylalanine or tryptophan. D genes are given only for firm matches. For some rows the clone size is stated as once, few or many, or as a class when expanded; others skip it.

>TRBD2|TRBJ2-1|TRBV11-2|NA|14
CASKLAGGYNEQFF
TGTGCCAGCAAACTAGCGGGGGGCTACAATGAGCAGTTCTTC
>TRBD1|TRBJ1-1|TRBV18|NA|14
CASSPGQEGREAFF
TGTGCCAGCTCACCCGGACAGGAGGGGCGTGAAGCTTTCTTT
>NA|TRBJ2-5|TRBV3-1|NA|14
CASSRGYLKETQYF
TGTGCCAGCAGCCGAGGATACCTCAAAGAGACCCAGTACTTC
>NA|TRBJ2-1|TRBV11-3|many|14
CASSLEAQVNEQFF
TGTGCCAGCAGCTTAGAGGCACAGGTCAATGAGCAGTTCTTC
>NA|TRBJ2-1|TRBV4-1|many|12
CASSPPQGEQFF
TGCGCCAGCAGCCCCCCCCAGGGAGAGCAGTTCTTC
>NA|TRBJ1-2|TRBV19|NA|13
CASSIGTGFGYTF
TGTGCCAGTAGTATCGGCACCGGTTTTGGCTACACCTTC
>NA|TRBJ2-3|TRBV3-1|many|13
CASRSPSTDTQYF
TGTGCCAGCCGGAGCCCCAGCACAGATACGCAGTATTTT
>NA|TRBJ2-2|TRBV15|NA|16
CATSRLTPGNTGELFF
TGTGCCACCAGCAGACTCACCCCCGGGAACACCGGGGAGCTGTTTTTT
>TRBD2|TRBJ2-3|TRBV9|NA|15
CASSDGGWIPDTQYF
TGTGCCAGCAGCGACGGGGGGTGGATCCCAGATACGCAGTATTTT
>NA|TRBJ1-2|TRBV28|many|12
CASSLTREGYTF
TGTGCCAGCAGTTTAACGCGGGAGGGCTACACCTTC
>NA|TRBJ2-5|TRBV2|few|13
CASALETEETQYF
TGTGCCAGCGCCCTCGAGACCGAGGAGACCCAGTACTTC
>NA|TRBJ1-1|TRBV7-2|many|15
CASSHRDTMNTEAFF
TGTGCCAGCAGCCACCGGGACACGATGAACACTGAAGCTTTCTTT
>TRBD1|TRBJ2-5|TRBV5-4|many|15
CASSTYRGLKETQYF
TGTGCCAGCAGCACCTACAGGGGGCTAAAAGAGACCCAGTACTTC
>TRBD1|TRBJ2-7|TRBV10-3|many|12
CAIGTDNYEQYF
TGTGCCATCGGGACAGATAACTACGAGCAGTACTTC
>NA|TRBJ1-2|TRBV18|many|14
CASSLGQEMHGYTF
TGTGCCAGCTCACTGGGCCAGGAAATGCACGGCTACACCTTC